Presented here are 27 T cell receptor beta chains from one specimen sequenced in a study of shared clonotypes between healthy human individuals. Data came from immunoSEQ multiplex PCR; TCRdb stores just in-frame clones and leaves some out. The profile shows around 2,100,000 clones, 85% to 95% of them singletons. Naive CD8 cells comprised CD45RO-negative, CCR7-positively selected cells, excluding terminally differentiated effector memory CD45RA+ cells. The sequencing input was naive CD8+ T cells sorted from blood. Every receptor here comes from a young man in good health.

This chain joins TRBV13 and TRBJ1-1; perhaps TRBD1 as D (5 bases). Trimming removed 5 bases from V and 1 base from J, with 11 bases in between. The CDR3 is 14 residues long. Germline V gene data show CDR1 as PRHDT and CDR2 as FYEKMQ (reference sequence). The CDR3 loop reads CASSERTPNTEAFF. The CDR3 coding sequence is TGTGCCAGCAGCGAAAGGACACCGAACACTGAAGCTTTCTTT. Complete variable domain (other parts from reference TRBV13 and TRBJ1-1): AAGVIQSPRHLIKEKRETATLKCYPIPRHDTVYWYQQGPGQDPQFLISFYEKMQSDKGSIPDRFSAQQFSDYHSELNMSSLELGDSALYFCASSERTPNTEAFFGQGTRLTVV.

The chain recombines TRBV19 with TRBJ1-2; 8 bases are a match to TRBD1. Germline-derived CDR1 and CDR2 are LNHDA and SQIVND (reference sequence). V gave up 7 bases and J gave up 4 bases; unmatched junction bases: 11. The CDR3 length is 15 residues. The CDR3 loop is CASTAATGAPYGYTF. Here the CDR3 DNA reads TGTGCCAGTACAGCAGCGACAGGGGCCCCCTATGGCTACACCTTC.

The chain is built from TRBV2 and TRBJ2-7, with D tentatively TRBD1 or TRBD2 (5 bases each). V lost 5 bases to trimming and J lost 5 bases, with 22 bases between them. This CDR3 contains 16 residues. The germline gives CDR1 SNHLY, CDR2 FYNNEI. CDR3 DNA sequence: TGTGCCAGCAGTTCCCGTTTGAGGGGAATGCAGGACGAGCAGTACTTC. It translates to CASSSRLRGMQDEQYF.

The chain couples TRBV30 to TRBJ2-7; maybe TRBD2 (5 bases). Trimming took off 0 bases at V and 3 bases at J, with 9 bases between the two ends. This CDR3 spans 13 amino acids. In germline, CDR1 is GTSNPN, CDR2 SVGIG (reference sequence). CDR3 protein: CAWSVEDGYEQYF. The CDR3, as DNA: TGTGCCTGGAGTGTGGAGGACGGCTACGAGCAGTACTTC.

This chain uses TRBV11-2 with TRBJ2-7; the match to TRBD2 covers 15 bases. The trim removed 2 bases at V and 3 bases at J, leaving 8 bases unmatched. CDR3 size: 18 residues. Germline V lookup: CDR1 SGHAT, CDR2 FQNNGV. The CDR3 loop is CASSLFGLAGGVSYEQYF. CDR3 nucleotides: TGTGCCAGCAGCTTATTCGGACTAGCGGGAGGGGTTAGCTACGAGCAGTACTTC. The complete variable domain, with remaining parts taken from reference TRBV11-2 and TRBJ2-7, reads EAGVAQSPRYKIIEKRQSVAFWCNPISGHATLYWYQQILGQGPKLLIQFQNNGVVDDSQLPKDRFSAERLKGVDSTLKIQPAKLEDSAVYLCASSLFGLAGGVSYEQYFGPGTRLTVT.

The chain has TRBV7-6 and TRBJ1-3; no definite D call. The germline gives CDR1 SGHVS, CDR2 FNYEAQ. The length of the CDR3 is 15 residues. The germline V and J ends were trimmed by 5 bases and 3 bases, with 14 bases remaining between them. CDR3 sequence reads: CASSPQSQFGNTIYF. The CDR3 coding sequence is TGTGCCAGCAGCCCCCAAAGTCAATTTGGAAACACCATATATTTT.

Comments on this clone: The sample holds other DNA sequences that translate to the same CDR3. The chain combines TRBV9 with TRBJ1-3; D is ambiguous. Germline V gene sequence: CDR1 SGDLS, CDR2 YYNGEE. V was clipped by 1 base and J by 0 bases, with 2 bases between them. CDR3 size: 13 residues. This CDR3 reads CASSVSSGNTIYF. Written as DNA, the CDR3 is TGTGCCAGCAGCGTATCCTCTGGAAACACCATATATTTT.

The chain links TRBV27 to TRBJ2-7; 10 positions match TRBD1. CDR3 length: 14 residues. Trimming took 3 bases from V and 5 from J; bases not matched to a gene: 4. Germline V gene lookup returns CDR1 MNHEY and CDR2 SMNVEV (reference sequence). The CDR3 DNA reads TGTGCCAGCAGTTTGGACAGGGGGGTAAACGAGCAGTACTTC. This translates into CASSLDRGVNEQYF.

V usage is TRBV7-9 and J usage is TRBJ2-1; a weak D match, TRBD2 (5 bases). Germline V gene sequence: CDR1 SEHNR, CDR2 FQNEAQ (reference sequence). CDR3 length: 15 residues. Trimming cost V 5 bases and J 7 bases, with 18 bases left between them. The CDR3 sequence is CASSPWVGVENEQFF. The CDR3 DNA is TGTGCCAGCAGCCCCTGGGTGGGAGTAGAGAATGAGCAGTTCTTC. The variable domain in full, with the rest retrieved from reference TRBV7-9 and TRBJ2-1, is DTGVSQNPRHKITKRGQNVTFRCDPISEHNRLYWYRQTLGQGPEFLTYFQNEAQLEKSRLLSDRFSAERPKGSFSTLEIQRTEQGDSAMYLCASSPWVGVENEQFFGPGTRLTVL.

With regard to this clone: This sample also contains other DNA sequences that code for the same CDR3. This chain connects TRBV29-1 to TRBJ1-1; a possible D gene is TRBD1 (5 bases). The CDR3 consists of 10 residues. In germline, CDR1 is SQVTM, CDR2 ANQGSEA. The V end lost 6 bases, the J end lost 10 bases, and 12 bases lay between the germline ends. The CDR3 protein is CSVVGGGAFF. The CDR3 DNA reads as TGCAGCGTCGTGGGGGGGGGAGCTTTCTTT.

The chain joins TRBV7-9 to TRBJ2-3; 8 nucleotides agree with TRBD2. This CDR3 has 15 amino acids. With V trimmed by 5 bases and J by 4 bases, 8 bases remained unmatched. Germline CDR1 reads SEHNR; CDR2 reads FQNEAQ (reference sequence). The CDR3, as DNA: TGTGCCAGCAGCCCCGGGGGGGGTTCGGCAGATACGCAGTATTTT. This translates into CASSPGGGSADTQYF.

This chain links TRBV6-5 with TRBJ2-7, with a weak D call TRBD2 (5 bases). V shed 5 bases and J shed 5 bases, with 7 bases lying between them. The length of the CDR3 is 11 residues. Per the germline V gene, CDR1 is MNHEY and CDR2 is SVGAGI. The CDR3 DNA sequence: TGTGCCAGCAGTGCGGGTCACGAGCAGTACTTC. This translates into CASSAGHEQYF.

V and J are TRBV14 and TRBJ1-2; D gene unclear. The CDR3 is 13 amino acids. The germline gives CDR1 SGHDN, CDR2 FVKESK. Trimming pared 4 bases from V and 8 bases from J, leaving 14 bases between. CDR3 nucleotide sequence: TGTGCCAGCAGCCCAGAGGGCTGGGTAGGCTACACCTTC. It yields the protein CASSPEGWVGYTF.

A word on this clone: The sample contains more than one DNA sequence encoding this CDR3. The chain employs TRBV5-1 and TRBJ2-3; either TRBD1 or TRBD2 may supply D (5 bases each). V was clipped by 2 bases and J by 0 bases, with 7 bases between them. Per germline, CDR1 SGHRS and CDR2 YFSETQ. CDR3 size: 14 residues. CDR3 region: CASSFRDSTDTQYF. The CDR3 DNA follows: TGCGCCAGCAGCTTCAGGGACAGCACAGATACGCAGTATTTT.

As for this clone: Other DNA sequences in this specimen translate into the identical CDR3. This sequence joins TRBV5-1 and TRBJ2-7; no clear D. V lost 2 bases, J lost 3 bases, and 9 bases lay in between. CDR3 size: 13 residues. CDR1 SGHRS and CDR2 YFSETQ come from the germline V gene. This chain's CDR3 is CASSFSAGYEQYF. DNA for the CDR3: TGCGCCAGCAGCTTCAGCGCTGGCTACGAGCAGTACTTC. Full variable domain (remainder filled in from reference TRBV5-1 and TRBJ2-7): KAGVTQTPRYLIKTRGQQVTLSCSPISGHRSVSWYQQTPGQGLQFLFEYFSETQRNKGNFPGRFSGRQFSNSRSEMNVSTLELGDSALYLCASSFSAGYEQYFGPGTRLTVT.

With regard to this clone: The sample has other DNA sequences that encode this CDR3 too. The CDR3 loop is CASSDSYEQYF. Written as DNA, the CDR3 is TGCGCCAGCTCCGATAGCTACGAGCAGTACTTC. The chain uses TRBV10-2 and TRBJ2-7; D not resolved. The CDR3 length is 11 residues. Trimming left V 8 bases short and J 3 bases short, with 8 bases between. Germline V CDR1 and CDR2: WSHSY, SAAADI.

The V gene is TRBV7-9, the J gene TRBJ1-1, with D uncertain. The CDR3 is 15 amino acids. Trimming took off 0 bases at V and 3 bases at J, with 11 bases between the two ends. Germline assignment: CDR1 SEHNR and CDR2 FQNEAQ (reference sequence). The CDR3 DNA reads TGTGCCAGCAGCTTAGCGAGTGGGGATCACACTGAAGCTTTCTTT. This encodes CASSLASGDHTEAFF.

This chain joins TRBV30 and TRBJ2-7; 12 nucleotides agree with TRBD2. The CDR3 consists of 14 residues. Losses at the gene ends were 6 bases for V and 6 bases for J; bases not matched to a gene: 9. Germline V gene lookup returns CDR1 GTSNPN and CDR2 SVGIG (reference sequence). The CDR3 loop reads CACAPSGGATEQYF. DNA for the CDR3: TGTGCCTGCGCTCCTAGCGGGGGGGCTACCGAGCAGTACTTC.

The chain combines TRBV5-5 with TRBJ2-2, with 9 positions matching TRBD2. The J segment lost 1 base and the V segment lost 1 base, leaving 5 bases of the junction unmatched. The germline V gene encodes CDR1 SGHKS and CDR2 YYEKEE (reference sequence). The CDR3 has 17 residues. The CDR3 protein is CASSLLELAGNTGELFF. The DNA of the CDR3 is TGTGCCAGCAGCTTGCTTGAACTAGCGGGGAACACCGGGGAGCTGTTTTTT.

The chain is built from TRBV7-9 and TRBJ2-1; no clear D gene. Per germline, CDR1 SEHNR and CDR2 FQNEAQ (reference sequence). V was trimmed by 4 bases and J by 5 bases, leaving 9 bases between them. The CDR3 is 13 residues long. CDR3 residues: CASSWVVDNEQFF. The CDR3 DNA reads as TGTGCCAGCAGCTGGGTTGTGGACAATGAGCAGTTCTTC.

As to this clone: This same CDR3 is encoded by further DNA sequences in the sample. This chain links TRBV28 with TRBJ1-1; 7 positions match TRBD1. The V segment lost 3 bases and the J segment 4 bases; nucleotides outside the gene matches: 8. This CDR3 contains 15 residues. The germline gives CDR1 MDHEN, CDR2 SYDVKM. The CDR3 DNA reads TGTGCCAGCAGTTTTCAACCAGGGGGAGGCACTGAAGCTTTCTTT. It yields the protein CASSFQPGGGTEAFF.

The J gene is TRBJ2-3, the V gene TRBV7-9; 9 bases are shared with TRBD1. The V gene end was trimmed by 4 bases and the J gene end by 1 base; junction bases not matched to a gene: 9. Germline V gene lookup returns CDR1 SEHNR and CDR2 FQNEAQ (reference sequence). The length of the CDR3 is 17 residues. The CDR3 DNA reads TGTGCCAGCAGCTCCCGGACAGGGGCAGAGGGCACAGATACGCAGTATTTT. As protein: CASSSRTGAEGTDTQYF. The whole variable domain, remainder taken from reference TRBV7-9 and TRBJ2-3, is DTGVSQNPRHKITKRGQNVTFRCDPISEHNRLYWYRQTLGQGPEFLTYFQNEAQLEKSRLLSDRFSAERPKGSFSTLEIQRTEQGDSAMYLCASSSRTGAEGTDTQYFGPGTRLTVL.

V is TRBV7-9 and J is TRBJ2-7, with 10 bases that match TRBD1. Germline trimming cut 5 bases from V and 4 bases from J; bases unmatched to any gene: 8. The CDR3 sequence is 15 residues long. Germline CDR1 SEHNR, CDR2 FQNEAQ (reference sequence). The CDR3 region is CASSHMGQGLYEQYF. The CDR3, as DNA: TGTGCCAGCAGCCACATGGGACAGGGGTTATACGAGCAGTACTTC.

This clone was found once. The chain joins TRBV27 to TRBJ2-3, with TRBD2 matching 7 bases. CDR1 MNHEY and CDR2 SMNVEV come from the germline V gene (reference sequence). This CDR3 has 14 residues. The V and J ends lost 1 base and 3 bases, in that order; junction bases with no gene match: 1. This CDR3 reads CASSLWEGTDTQYF. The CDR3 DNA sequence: TGTGCCAGCAGTTTATGGGAGGGTACAGATACGCAGTATTTT.

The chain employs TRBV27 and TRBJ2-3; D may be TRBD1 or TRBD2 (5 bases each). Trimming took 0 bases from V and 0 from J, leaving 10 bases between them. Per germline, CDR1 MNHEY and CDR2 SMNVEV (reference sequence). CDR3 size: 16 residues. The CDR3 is CASSLSWDESTDTQYF. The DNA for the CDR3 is TGTGCCAGCAGTTTATCCTGGGACGAGAGCACAGATACGCAGTATTTT.

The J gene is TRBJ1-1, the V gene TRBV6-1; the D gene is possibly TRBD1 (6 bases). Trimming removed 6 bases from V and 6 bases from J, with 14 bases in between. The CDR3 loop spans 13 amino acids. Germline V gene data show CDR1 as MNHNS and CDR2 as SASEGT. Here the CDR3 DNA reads TGTGCCAGCAGCTATCCGGGACACCCTGAAGCTTTCTTT. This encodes CASSYPGHPEAFF.

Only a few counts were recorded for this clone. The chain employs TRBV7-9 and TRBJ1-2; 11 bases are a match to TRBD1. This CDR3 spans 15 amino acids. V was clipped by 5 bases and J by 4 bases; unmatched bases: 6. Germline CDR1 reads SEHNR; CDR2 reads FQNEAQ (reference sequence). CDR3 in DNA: TGTGCCAGCAGCGGCAGGGACAGGGGGACCTATGGCTACACCTTC. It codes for CASSGRDRGTYGYTF.